These T cell receptor beta chains were read from a single sample in a study of T cells in Graves' hyperthyroidism and ophthalmopathy. TCRdb ran MiXCR on the multiplex PCR reads and lists one entry per CDR3 protein. Found here are 250,000 to 350,000 distinct CDR3 sequences, 16% of them singletons; the top ten hold around 34%. Material for sequencing was blood. Receptor source: a man aged 30 to 39 with Graves' hyperthyroidism. The CDR3 runs from the conserved cysteine through the conserved F or W. Fields, in order: J gene, D gene, V gene, clone size, CDR3 protein, CDR3 DNA. A D gene is named only where the DNA matches it firmly. Clone size is not always given. Where it is, it says once, few, many or a class for expanded clones.

>TRBJ2-5|NA|TRBV5-4|NA
CASSHPELQETQYF
TGTGCCAGCAGCCATCCGGAACTTCAAGAGACCCAGTACTTC
>TRBJ2-1|NA|TRBV29-1|NA
CSVGHRNEQFF
TGCAGCGTTGGACACCGCAATGAGCAGTTCTTC
>TRBJ1-2|NA|TRBV28|many
CASMLLRGGHDYGYTF
TGTGCCAGCATGCTTTTACGAGGGGGACATGACTATGGCTACACCTTC
>TRBJ2-7|NA|TRBV7-2|many
CASSLKGYGEQYF
TGTGCCAGCAGCTTAAAAGGGTATGGCGAGCAGTACTTC
>TRBJ1-1|NA|TRBV2|NA
CASSATWGPNTEAFF
TGTGCCAGCAGTGCAACCTGGGGCCCTAACACTGAAGCTTTCTTT
>TRBJ2-1|NA|TRBV5-6|few
CASSPTDEQFF
TGTGCCAGCAGCCCTACAGATGAGCAGTTCTTC
>TRBJ1-1|NA|TRBV18|many
CASSPPPGPLMGAFF
TGTGCCAGCTCACCACCGCCAGGACCCTTAATGGGAGCTTTCTTT
>TRBJ1-5|NA|TRBV11-1|many
CASSLAGGNQPQHF
TGTGCCAGCAGCTTAGCGGGGGGCAACCAGCCCCAGCATTTT
>TRBJ1-5|TRBD1|TRBV24-1|NA
CATSDSRTGGNQPQHF
TGTGCCACCAGTGATTCCCGGACAGGGGGCAATCAGCCCCAGCATTTT
>TRBJ2-1|TRBD2|TRBV11-2|many
CASSKGLAGVGNEQFF
TGTGCCAGCAGCAAGGGACTAGCGGGAGTAGGCAATGAGCAGTTCTTC
>TRBJ2-1|TRBD1|TRBV24-1|few
CATSDSTGVRHNEQFF
TGTGCCACCAGTGACTCAACAGGGGTTAGGCACAATGAGCAGTTCTTC
>TRBJ2-1|TRBD1|TRBV6-1|many
CASSSPSQGSIYYNEQFF
TGTGCCAGCAGTTCCCCTTCACAGGGGTCTATATACTACAATGAGCAGTTCTTC
>TRBJ2-1|TRBD2|TRBV9|many
CASSLQAVAGGQQFF
TGTGCCAGCAGCCTCCAGGCGGTAGCGGGAGGGCAACAGTTCTTC
>TRBJ2-3|TRBD2|TRBV6-1|many
CASRRGTSGTDTQYF
TGTGCCAGCCGGAGGGGGACTAGCGGCACAGATACGCAGTATTTT
>TRBJ2-1|NA|TRBV6-6|few
CASSYPTYGDEQFF
TGTGCCAGCAGTTACCCGACGTATGGAGATGAGCAGTTCTTC
>TRBJ2-1|TRBD2|TRBV12-3/TRBV12-4|many
CASTPGLAGGDEQFF
TGTGCCAGCACCCCAGGACTAGCGGGGGGTGATGAGCAGTTCTTC
>TRBJ1-1|NA|TRBV4-1|many
CASSQVMGWPSEAFF
TGCGCCAGCAGCCAAGTGATGGGTTGGCCGAGTGAAGCTTTCTTT
>TRBJ2-3|NA|TRBV2|many
CASSEGGESTDTQYF
TGTGCCAGCAGTGAGGGCGGAGAGTCCACAGATACGCAGTATTTT
>TRBJ2-3|NA|TRBV6-1|few
CASSTPGVSDTQYF
TGTGCCAGCAGTACACCAGGGGTTTCGGATACGCAGTATTTT
>TRBJ1-1|NA|TRBV2|many
CASSQTDGYTEAFF
TGTGCCAGCAGTCAAACTGACGGGTACACTGAAGCTTTCTTT
>TRBJ2-1|NA|TRBV4-2|many
CASSPSAGQENEQFF
TGTGCCAGCAGCCCATCCGCGGGCCAAGAAAATGAGCAGTTCTTC
>TRBJ1-5|TRBD1|TRBV12-5|NA
CASGLVVAGGAGRGNQPQHF
TGTGCTAGTGGTTTGGTCGTGGCAGGGGGCGCAGGTAGGGGGAATCAGCCCCAGCATTTT
>TRBJ2-1|NA|TRBV7-3|NA
CASSYTGVLFF
TGTGCCAGCAGCTACACTGGTGTTCTGTTCTTC
>TRBJ1-6|NA|TRBV3-1|few
CASSLFSNNSPLHF
TGTGCCAGCTCTCTTTTTTCTAACAATTCACCCCTCCACTTT
>TRBJ2-7|TRBD1|TRBV5-1|many
CASSLNDRAHEQYF
TGCGCCAGCAGCTTGAACGACAGGGCCCACGAGCAGTACTTC
>TRBJ2-1|NA|TRBV12-3/TRBV12-4|many
CAGSTGIRAEQFF
TGTGCCGGGTCAACAGGGATCCGGGCTGAGCAGTTCTTC
>TRBJ2-1|NA|TRBV7-9|few
CASSLAGNYYNEQFF
TGTGCCAGCAGCTTAGCCGGAAATTATTACAATGAGCAGTTCTTC
>TRBJ1-3|NA|TRBV20-1|NA
CSAMGAPGNTIYF
TGCAGTGCGATGGGGGCGCCGGGAAACACCATATATTTT
>TRBJ2-7|NA|TRBV7-9|NA
CASSLTTVRTDSYEQYF
TGTGCCAGCAGCCTTACCACCGTTCGGACAGATTCCTACGAGCAGTACTTC
>TRBJ1-1|NA|TRBV30|NA
CAWSALRNTEALF
TGTGCCTGGAGTGCACTTAGAAACACTGAAGCTCTCTTT
>TRBJ1-2|TRBD1|TRBV9|few
CASSVGTGANYGYTF
TGTGCCAGCAGCGTAGGGACAGGGGCTAACTATGGCTACACCTTC
>TRBJ1-5|NA|TRBV20-1|NA
CSALDRQNNQPQHF
TGCAGTGCTCTCGACAGACAGAACAATCAGCCCCAGCATTTT
>TRBJ2-3|NA|TRBV3-1|NA
CASGLLAGTRDTQYF
TGTGCCAGCGGACTCCTAGCAGGGACGAGAGATACGCAGTATTTT
>TRBJ2-7|TRBD2|TRBV9|few
CASGSGSNEQYF
TGTGCCAGCGGAAGCGGGAGTAACGAGCAGTACTTC
>TRBJ2-1|TRBD1|TRBV10-3|many
CAISRDRDNEQFF
TGTGCCATCAGCCGGGACAGGGACAATGAGCAGTTCTTC
>TRBJ2-7|NA|TRBV6-1|many
CASSTPSSAEYF
TGTGCCAGCAGTACCCCCTCCTCGGCAGAGTACTTC
>TRBJ1-1|NA|TRBV6-2/TRBV6-3|many
CASTRGSSTEAFF
TGTGCCAGCACACGCGGATCGAGCACTGAAGCTTTCTTT
>TRBJ2-1|TRBD2|TRBV12-3/TRBV12-4|many
CASSFLAGGDNEQFF
TGTGCCAGCAGTTTCCTAGCGGGAGGGGACAATGAGCAGTTCTTC
>TRBJ2-7|NA|TRBV2|many
CASSESVSSSYEQYF
TGTGCCAGCAGTGAATCTGTTTCGAGCTCCTACGAGCAGTACTTC
>TRBJ2-1|TRBD1|TRBV28|once
CASSPDRVDNEQFF
TGTGCCAGCAGTCCCGACAGGGTGGACAATGAGCAGTTCTTC
>TRBJ2-1|TRBD2|TRBV5-1|many
CASSLGALAGNYNEQFF
TGCGCCAGCAGCTTAGGAGCCTTAGCGGGAAACTACAATGAGCAGTTCTTC
>TRBJ2-5|TRBD1|TRBV3-1|many
CASSQDLVRRVGGGETQYF
TGTGCCAGCAGCCAAGATCTCGTCCGAAGAGTAGGGGGCGGAGAGACCCAGTACTTC
>TRBJ1-2|NA|TRBV5-1|NA
CASSLGPNDLQYIGYTF
TGCGCCAGCAGCTTGGGGCCTAACGACTTACAGTATATTGGCTACACCTTC
>TRBJ1-5|NA|TRBV7-8|many
CASSLPRESNQPQHF
TGTGCCAGCAGCTTACCCAGGGAAAGCAATCAGCCCCAGCATTTT
>TRBJ2-7|NA|TRBV10-3|many
CATGNTSSYEQYF
TGTGCCACCGGCAACACGAGCTCCTACGAGCAGTACTTC
>TRBJ1-2|NA|TRBV7-9|few
CASSLEAGRNYGYTF
TGTGCCAGCAGCTTAGAAGCAGGGCGGAACTATGGCTACACCTTC
>TRBJ2-7|TRBD2|TRBV20-1|NA
CSANPTTSGFTYEQYF
TGCAGTGCAAATCCCACGACTAGCGGGTTTACCTACGAGCAGTACTTC
>TRBJ2-5|TRBD2|TRBV28|many
CASSSWGGETQYF
TGTGCCAGCAGTTCGTGGGGGGGAGAGACCCAGTACTTC
>TRBJ2-7|NA|TRBV7-2|NA
CASSSAPGYEQYF
TGTGCCAGCAGCTCCGCCCCGGGCTACGAGCAGTACTTC
>TRBJ2-1|NA|TRBV20-1|many
CSAEVSYNEQFF
TGCAGTGCGGAAGTCTCCTACAATGAGCAGTTCTTC
>TRBJ1-1|TRBD1|TRBV24-1|NA
CATSDPGQGQQGAFF
TGTGCCACCAGTGACCCGGGACAGGGTCAACAAGGGGCTTTCTTT
>TRBJ2-3|NA|TRBV5-8|many
CASSFVGVTDTQYF
TGTGCCAGCAGCTTTGTTGGGGTGACAGATACGCAGTATTTT
>TRBJ2-7|NA|TRBV7-3|few
CASSLYSGAPTYEQYF
TGTGCCAGCAGCTTATATTCAGGGGCCCCAACCTACGAGCAGTACTTC
>TRBJ2-5|TRBD1|TRBV12-3/TRBV12-4|few
CASSFSVSTGGGETQYF
TGTGCCAGCAGTTTTTCGGTTTCGACAGGGGGTGGAGAGACCCAGTACTTC
>TRBJ2-6|TRBD1|TRBV12-3/TRBV12-4|many
CASMPGQGKSGANVLTF
TGTGCCAGCATGCCGGGACAGGGTAAATCTGGGGCCAACGTCCTGACTTTC